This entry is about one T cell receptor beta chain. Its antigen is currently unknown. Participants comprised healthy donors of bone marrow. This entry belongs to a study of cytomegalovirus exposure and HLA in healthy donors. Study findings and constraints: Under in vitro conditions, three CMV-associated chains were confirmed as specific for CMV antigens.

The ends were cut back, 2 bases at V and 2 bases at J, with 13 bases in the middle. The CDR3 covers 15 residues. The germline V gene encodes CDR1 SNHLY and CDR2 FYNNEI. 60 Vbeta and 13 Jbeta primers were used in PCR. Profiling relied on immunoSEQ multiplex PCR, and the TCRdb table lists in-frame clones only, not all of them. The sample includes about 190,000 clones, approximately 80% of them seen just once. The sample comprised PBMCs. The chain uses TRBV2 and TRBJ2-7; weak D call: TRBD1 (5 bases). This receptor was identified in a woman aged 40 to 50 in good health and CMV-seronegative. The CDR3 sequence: CASSERFVGAYEQYF. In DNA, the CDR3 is TGTGCCAGCAGTGAAAGGTTTGTAGGGGCCTACGAGCAGTACTTC. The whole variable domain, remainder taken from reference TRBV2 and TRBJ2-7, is EPEVTQTPSHQVTQMGQEVILRCVPISNHLYFYWYRQILGQKVEFLVSFYNNEISEKSEIFDDQFSVERPDGSNFTLKIRSTKLEDSAMYFCASSERFVGAYEQYFGPGTRLTVT.